Included here is one T cell receptor beta chain sequence, with context. Its antigen specificity is not known. The sample holds no much larger clone one base away, and base qualities are not on file. These data belong to a study of T cell responses to AZD1222 COVID-19 vaccine (dated by TCRdb to the early 2020s). Background on the whole study: AZD1222 recipients with second doses at about 4 weeks or about 12 weeks were pooled, because spike-specific TCR depth and breadth did not differ between schedules. TCR sequencing was performed for about 240 trial participants, of whom about 210 were given two doses of AZD1222 and some 25 were given two doses of MenACWY control vaccine. Trial participants were enrolled by age into 18-55, 56-69 and 70-plus year subgroups, with roughly 160, 29 and 62 TCR-sequenced participants respectively. Overall study outcomes, separate from this receptor: Nearly half of unique spike-specific TCRs reportedly recognized epitopes outside regions mutated in the B.1.351 and B.1.1.7 variants. Most participants were white British and females outnumbered males, and the authors suggested that clonal diversity may have been underestimated. After two AZD1222 doses, both the breadth and the depth of spike-specific TCRs were significantly higher than at day 0 and than in MenACWY recipients. The 56-69-year group was small, and its depth increase did not reach significance, likely because of low power. Conclusions about previously exposed vaccinees are limited, since just five or six AZD1222 recipients were seropositive for SARS-CoV-2 at baseline. No day 14 peak-response samples were available, so repertoires were characterized only after the peak T cell response. CD4 TCRs associated with the vaccine covered the entire spike protein, and the dominant responses were in regions 160-218 and 743-854.

V is cut back by 5 bases and J by 5 bases, with 12 bases in the junction unmatched. The CDR3 runs 18 amino acids, cysteine and phenylalanine included. Only the CDR3 DNA is retained, 54 bases long and in frame from the first base. CDR1 SGHNT and CDR2 YENEEA are derived from the germline V gene. The CDR3 regions of human TCRbeta chains were subjected to immunosequencing. Regarding the original processing steps: TCRs in the repertoires were compared against a reference library of SARS-CoV-2-specific TCRs that had been generated with the MIRA antigen-specificity platform. Breadth meant the fraction of unique TCRs that were SARS-CoV-2-associated, whereas depth meant the fraction of total T cells that were SARS-CoV-2-associated. Using the MIRA data, each spike-specific TCR was mapped to the spike region that the TCR reacts to and placed in a CD4 or CD8 class. Log10-transformed breadth and depth values were compared by one-way ANOVA with Sidak's multiple comparisons tests. TCRdb obtained this table from immuneACCESS and retained in-frame rearrangements with V and J assigned. These tables miss some clones; where compared with another copy, unresolved V genes account for less than half of the shortfall, and the remainder is unexplained. V and J calls and clone size come straight from that table; D and trimming were deduced from the DNA. The sample table shows roughly 130,000 clones, and about 85% are seen once. 1.4% to 1.5% of the sample belongs to the ten largest clones.

Sample time point, as interpreted from the label and publication: baseline before first vaccination. Samples from vaccinated people were obtained from the UK trials COV001 and COV002, which included a single-blind randomized controlled phase 2/3 trial of AZD1222 (ChAdOx1 nCoV-19) in healthy adults. For TCRbeta chain sequencing, PBMC samples from trial participants were taken at day 0 and at day 28 after the second dose. The source material was peripheral blood, sampled on day 0 of AZD1222 vaccination. The clonotype comes from an adult in good health. The V gene is TRBV11-3 and the J gene is TRBJ2-1; 13 of the junction bases match TRBD2. The DNA sequence follows: TGTGCCAGCAGCCCGGGACTAGCGGGGTCCGGGGGGCACAATGAGCAGTTCTTC. Its protein reads: CASSPGLAGSGGHNEQFF.